A selection of T cell receptor beta chains follows, all from one sample in a study of shared clonotypes between healthy human individuals. Sequenced by immunoSEQ multiplex PCR; TCRdb stores in-frame clones only, minus some. The repertoire holds hundreds of thousands of clones, with about three quarters as singletons. Sequencing was performed on memory CD4+ T cells sorted from blood. Every receptor here comes from a woman aged 25 to 39 in good health. Both conserved end residues are part of each CDR3. The order of the fields is D gene, J gene, clone size, V gene, CDR3 protein, CDR3 DNA. D genes are given only for firm matches. Clone size appears in some rows only: once, few, many, or a class for an expanded clone.

D: TRBD2; J: TRBJ2-5; size: few; V: TRBV5-4; CDR3: CASSSAGGPGETQYF; DNA: TGTGCCAGCAGCTCAGCGGGAGGGCCCGGGGAGACCCAGTACTTC
D: NA; J: TRBJ1-1; size: NA; V: TRBV28; CDR3: CASSWPGVTEAFF; DNA: TGTGCCAGCAGTTGGCCAGGGGTCACTGAAGCTTTCTTT
D: NA; J: TRBJ2-7; size: NA; V: TRBV7-3; CDR3: CASSSGPPAYEQYF; DNA: TGTGCCAGCAGCTCCGGTCCCCCGGCCTACGAGCAGTACTTC
D: TRBD1; J: TRBJ2-5; size: few; V: TRBV2; CDR3: CASNRQGAYETQYF; DNA: TGTGCCAGCAATCGACAGGGGGCGTATGAGACCCAGTACTTC
D: TRBD1; J: TRBJ2-7; size: NA; V: TRBV11-2; CDR3: CASSLDRGRDEQYF; DNA: TGTGCCAGCAGCTTAGACAGGGGGCGCGACGAGCAGTACTTC
D: NA; J: TRBJ2-5; size: once; V: TRBV27; CDR3: CASSLRGIQETQYF; DNA: TGTGCCAGCAGTTTAAGGGGGATCCAAGAGACCCAGTACTTC
D: NA; J: TRBJ2-7; size: NA; V: TRBV28; CDR3: CASKTRGGRNSYEQYF; DNA: TGTGCCAGCAAAACTCGTGGGGGGAGAAACTCCTACGAGCAGTACTTC
D: TRBD1; J: TRBJ2-2; size: NA; V: TRBV28; CDR3: CASATGGEGGELFF; DNA: TGTGCCAGCGCGACAGGGGGCGAGGGCGGGGAGCTGTTTTTT
D: TRBD2; J: TRBJ2-5; size: once; V: TRBV5-4; CDR3: CASSLAWREGETQYF; DNA: TGTGCCAGCAGCTTGGCTTGGAGGGAGGGAGAGACCCAGTACTTC
D: NA; J: TRBJ1-1; size: NA; V: TRBV29-1; CDR3: CSVYKNTEAFF; DNA: TGCAGCGTATACAAGAACACTGAAGCTTTCTTT
D: TRBD2; J: TRBJ2-7; size: NA; V: TRBV28; CDR3: CASWTSGISYEQYF; DNA: TGTGCCTCTTGGACTAGCGGAATCAGTTACGAGCAGTACTTC
D: NA; J: TRBJ1-1; size: NA; V: TRBV5-1; CDR3: CASSLGGASSPEAFF; DNA: TGCGCCAGCAGCTTGGGCGGGGCTAGTTCTCCTGAAGCTTTCTTT
D: NA; J: TRBJ2-7; size: NA; V: TRBV9; CDR3: CASSPGRAYEQYF; DNA: TGTGCCAGCAGTCCGGGACGGGCCTACGAGCAGTACTTC
D: TRBD1; J: TRBJ2-1; size: few; V: TRBV7-2; CDR3: CASSLGTGPNEQFF; DNA: TGTGCCAGCAGCTTAGGGACAGGGCCAAATGAGCAGTTCTTC
D: NA; J: TRBJ2-1; size: few; V: TRBV7-9; CDR3: CASSPVSSQLWSSYNEQFF; DNA: TGTGCCAGCAGCCCAGTTAGTTCGCAGTTATGGAGCTCCTACAATGAGCAGTTCTTC
D: TRBD2; J: TRBJ2-7; size: NA; V: TRBV27; CDR3: CATRSLAGGYEQYF; DNA: TGTGCCACCCGGTCTCTCGCGGGAGGGTACGAGCAGTACTTC
D: NA; J: TRBJ2-7; size: NA; V: TRBV28; CDR3: CASSSNTAFRDEQYF; DNA: TGTGCCAGCAGTTCCAATACAGCGTTCAGGGACGAGCAGTACTTC
D: NA; J: TRBJ2-2; size: NA; V: TRBV5-1; CDR3: CASSLVTEAGELFF; DNA: TGCGCCAGCAGCTTGGTGACAGAGGCCGGGGAGCTGTTTTTT
D: NA; J: TRBJ2-1; size: few; V: TRBV6-5; CDR3: CASSYSYADSYNEQFF; DNA: TGTGCCAGCAGTTATAGCTATGCGGACAGCTACAATGAGCAGTTCTTC
D: NA; J: TRBJ1-3; size: once; V: TRBV30; CDR3: CAWTLLSSGNTIYF; DNA: TGTGCCTGGACCCTACTGAGCTCTGGAAACACCATATATTTT
D: NA; J: TRBJ2-4; size: few; V: TRBV29-1; CDR3: CSVAGDKNIQYF; DNA: TGCAGCGTTGCTGGGGACAAAAACATTCAGTACTTC
D: TRBD1; J: TRBJ2-7; size: NA; V: TRBV5-1; CDR3: CASSTGQGAYEQYF; DNA: TGCGCCAGCAGCACCGGACAGGGGGCCTACGAGCAGTACTTC
D: NA; J: TRBJ1-1; size: few; V: TRBV5-5; CDR3: CASSLGRGPTNTEAFF; DNA: TGTGCCAGCAGCTTGGGGAGGGGCCCCACGAACACTGAAGCTTTCTTT
D: NA; J: TRBJ2-6; size: NA; V: TRBV13; CDR3: CASSLSGANVLTF; DNA: TGTGCCAGCAGCTTATCCGGGGCCAACGTCCTGACTTTC
D: TRBD1; J: TRBJ1-1; size: few; V: TRBV6-1; CDR3: CASSDSGTGMNTEAFF; DNA: TGTGCCAGCAGTGATTCCGGGACAGGGATGAACACTGAAGCTTTCTTT
D: NA; J: TRBJ1-3; size: once; V: TRBV11-2; CDR3: CASSSAIGGNTIYF; DNA: TGTGCCAGCAGCTCCGCGATCGGGGGAAACACCATATATTTT
D: NA; J: TRBJ2-1; size: NA; V: TRBV2; CDR3: CASTGLYNEQFF; DNA: TGTGCCAGCACGGGACTCTACAATGAGCAGTTCTTC
D: NA; J: TRBJ2-2; size: NA; V: TRBV28; CDR3: CASNFRRGTYTGELFF; DNA: TGTGCCAGCAACTTCCGAAGGGGGACCTACACCGGGGAGCTGTTTTTT
D: NA; J: TRBJ2-1; size: NA; V: TRBV25-1; CDR3: CASSEGEQGPHNEQFF; DNA: TGTGCCAGCAGTGAAGGGGAACAGGGTCCCCACAATGAGCAGTTCTTC
D: NA; J: TRBJ2-2; size: NA; V: TRBV6-1; CDR3: CASSEIRKGGGELFF; DNA: TGTGCCAGCAGTGAAATCAGGAAGGGAGGCGGGGAGCTGTTTTTT
D: NA; J: TRBJ1-3; size: once; V: TRBV15; CDR3: CATSTLSGNTIYF; DNA: TGTGCCACCAGCACGCTATCTGGAAACACCATATATTTT
D: TRBD2; J: TRBJ2-5; size: once; V: TRBV7-9; CDR3: CASSSTSGGETQYF; DNA: TGTGCCAGCAGCTCGACTAGCGGGGGTGAGACCCAGTACTTC
D: NA; J: TRBJ1-5; size: few; V: TRBV11-3; CDR3: CASSPPGGGQYSNQPQHF; DNA: TGTGCCAGCAGCCCCCCGGGTGGAGGACAATATAGCAATCAGCCCCAGCATTTT
D: NA; J: TRBJ1-2; size: NA; V: TRBV4-1; CDR3: CASSQGTANYGYTF; DNA: TGCGCCAGCAGCCAAGGAACAGCTAACTATGGCTACACCTTC
D: NA; J: TRBJ1-1; size: NA; V: TRBV5-1; CDR3: CASFLDSSNTEAFF; DNA: TGCGCCAGCTTTTTGGACAGCTCGAACACTGAAGCTTTCTTT
D: TRBD1; J: TRBJ2-3; size: many; V: TRBV4-2; CDR3: CASSQQGVEDTQYF; DNA: TGTGCCAGCAGCCAACAGGGGGTCGAAGATACGCAGTATTTT
D: NA; J: TRBJ1-5; size: NA; V: TRBV21-1; CDR3: CASSVTGGFSNQPQHF; DNA: TGTGCCAGCAGCGTAACCGGGGGCTTCAGCAATCAGCCCCAGCATTTT
D: NA; J: TRBJ2-7; size: NA; V: TRBV5-4; CDR3: CASSLWRNEQYF; DNA: TGTGCCAGCAGCTTGTGGAGGAACGAGCAGTACTTC
D: NA; J: TRBJ2-5; size: NA; V: TRBV11-3; CDR3: CASSLDRQETQYF; DNA: TGTGCCAGCAGCTTAGATAGGCAAGAGACCCAGTACTTC
D: TRBD1; J: TRBJ2-2; size: NA; V: TRBV18; CDR3: CASSQQGISGELFF; DNA: TGTGCCAGCTCTCAACAGGGGATTTCCGGGGAGCTGTTTTTT
D: NA; J: TRBJ2-7; size: NA; V: TRBV7-8; CDR3: CASTSRGRNSYEQYF; DNA: TGTGCCAGCACCTCAAGAGGGCGGAACTCCTACGAGCAGTACTTC
D: NA; J: TRBJ1-1; size: few; V: TRBV7-9; CDR3: CASSPYTSRTEAFF; DNA: TGTGCCAGCAGCCCCTACACAAGCCGCACTGAAGCTTTCTTT
D: TRBD1; J: TRBJ1-1; size: NA; V: TRBV6-6; CDR3: CASSYGTGGLDTEAFF; DNA: TGTGCCAGCAGTTACGGAACAGGGGGCCTAGACACTGAAGCTTTCTTT
D: NA; J: TRBJ2-6; size: NA; V: TRBV30; CDR3: CAWSVQGAGANVLTF; DNA: TGTGCCTGGAGTGTACAGGGAGCTGGGGCCAACGTCCTGACTTTC